This T cell receptor beta chain was obtained from a study of T cell repertoires in cytomegalovirus infection. TCRdb passed the reads through MiXCR, listing each CDR3 protein once. The table records fewer than 250,000 distinct CDR3 sequences, 22% of them present only once. The length of the CDR3 is 12 residues. V was cut by 6 bases and J by 4 bases, with 10 bases left in between. Germline CDR1 reads DFQATT; CDR2 reads SNEGSKA (reference sequence). The gene calls are TRBV20-1 and TRBJ1-5; no clear D. Sequencing was done on a sample of CD8+ T cells from PBMCs. The sequence was obtained from a human donor in good health (CMV status not recorded). Some clones in this sample may be carry-over from other donors' samples. The CDR3 nucleotides are TGCAGTGCAACCGACGGGAATCAGCCCCAGCATTTT. Its protein is CSATDGNQPQHF.